The sequence of this TCR beta chain was determined in a study of identical twins (TCRdb year 2016). For context, the study as a whole: The study deep-sequenced TCR alpha and beta repertoires from monozygotic twins, unrelated adults of various ages and cord blood to test whether fetal clonotypes persist. Replicate twin experiments were performed at different times using different library preparation protocols to rule out contamination.

Library construction relied on 5' RACE. Sequencing instrument: Illumina HiSeq 2000. A universal primer binding site was introduced by template switching, and a unique molecular identifier was present in the final cDNA, enabling accurate counting of TCR cDNA molecules. Specific primers in the conserved constant-segment region were used to synthesize first-strand cDNA for the TCR alpha and beta chains. Each cDNA library was double barcoded, with a SMART-Mk sample barcode plus Illumina barcodes, to control for contamination. TruSeq adapter sequences and Illumina sample barcodes were added in two successive PCR steps. The Illumina HiSeq platform was used with custom primers to sequence TCR alpha and beta cDNA libraries. The paper's data handling went like this. MiGEC processed the raw reads to extract unique molecular identifiers, while MiXCR was used to determine the CDR3 positions. Recombination models were inferred per individual with the repgenHMM and IGoR tools using an EM algorithm. Shared clonotypes were analyzed with the tcR package in R, and sharing was normalized by the product of cloneset sizes. To study raw recombination free of thymic and clonal selection effects, out-of-frame nonproductive sequences were analyzed. TCRdb redid the processing of the public reads, applying fastp at Q25 and MiXCR, and retained in-frame beta chains. Rows with one shared CDR3 protein collapse into an entry with the most common genes and DNA. What appears here as the V and J calls and clone size reflects TCRdb's work, not the paper's. The sample table shows about 260,000 distinct CDR3 sequences, and about 7% are seen once. Of the sample, roughly 3.6% is held by the ten largest clones.

As regards this clonotype: No antigen is known for it. It has no much larger one-base neighbor in the sample; base qualities were not kept.

Every donor was a healthy Caucasian. The twin cohort consisted of three pairs of female monozygotic twins, all aged roughly 18 to 30 years. Using Miltenyi CD45RO+ enrichment and human naive T-cell isolation kits, memory (CD45RO+) and naive T cells were isolated from PBMC. From a lookup of the germline V gene, CDR1 and CDR2 are WSHSY and SAAADI. Trimming at the junction amounts to 6 bases on V and 4 bases on J, and the germline ends lie 6 bases apart. CDR3 length: 11 amino acids, cysteine to phenylalanine. Only the CDR3 DNA stays, 33 bases, in frame from base 1. The paper as a whole reports these results and caveats: The excess sharing between twins in beta out-of-frame sequences was weaker because fewer shared sequences reduced the signal-to-noise ratio. Because the same donors could not be followed over many years, the conclusions relied on cross-sectional statistical analysis. Out-of-frame TCR alpha sequences shared between twins showed an excess of low generation-probability sequences compared with coincidental sharing between unrelated individuals. Fewer insertions were carried by abundant cord blood beta clonotypes; a weaker similar trend was observed in young adult naive repertoires, while no such trend was observed in memory repertoires. Recombination models systematically underestimated out-of-frame TCR alpha sharing in monozygotic twins but agreed with sharing between unrelated individuals. Zero-insertion analyses could be partly confounded by invariant T cells such as MAIT and iNKT, although diverse VJ usage argued against such confounding for most clonotypes.

These data are also associated with another study on yellow fever vaccine responses in identical twins. The second study's authors report: According to the authors, in identical twins the way T cells responded to vaccination appeared partly convergent and partly personalized. Focusing on identical twins, the study followed the T cell clones that responded to the vaccine, and did so with precision.

The source of this sequence is a woman younger than 30 in good health. Sequencing was carried out using memory (CD45RO+) T cells sorted from blood. Per the publication, the cell subset or site label means: CD45RO+ enriched T cells. This sequence uses TRBV10-2 and TRBJ2-5; the D gene is not confidently resolved. The CDR3 region has the sequence CASRWGETQYF. The DNA reads TGCGCCAGCAGATGGGGAGAGACCCAGTACTTC.